What follows is one TCR beta chain and its context. Authors' processing steps: Cell counts per sample came from amplifying reference gene primers. Some clones are missing from TCRdb's copy, which holds only in-frame ones; the method was immunoSEQ multiplex PCR. The V and J calls and clone size are taken from that table; D and trimming were inferred from the DNA. The table records 150,000 to 200,000 clones, 70% to 90% of them present only once. The record originates from a study of blood T cell repertoires in COVID-19. Study overall: Donors in the United States, Italy and Spain gave samples during acute or convalescent COVID-19. From T cells, B-cell-depleted T cells, or PBMCs came the material, which was cDNA or gDNA.

V lost 6 bases and J lost 2, with 17 bases in between. CDR1 is MNHEY and CDR2 is SMNVEV in the germline V gene (reference sequence). The CDR3 spans 15 residues. The origin of this receptor is a human donor in a cohort sampled during active COVID-19. Sequencing was performed on peripheral blood. The chain combines TRBV27 with TRBJ2-7; a weak D match, TRBD1 (5 bases). The CDR3 here is CASSHVGVYPYEQYF. CDR3 DNA sequence: TGTGCCAGCAGCCACGTAGGGGTATACCCCTACGAGCAGTACTTC.